Listed below are T cell receptor beta chains from one sample, sequenced in a study of CD4 T cells in relation to SARS-CoV-2 and coronaviruses. The repertoire was sequenced with immunoSEQ multiplex PCR; TCRdb's copy has only in-frame clones and lacks some. The sample lists 35,000 to 40,000 clones; approximately 85% were seen once. Source material: memory CD4+ T cells from PBMCs. These receptors came from an adult with COVID-19. Each CDR3 is given with its conserved first and last residue. D genes are given only for firm matches. The size of a clone is reported for some rows only, either as once, few or many, or as a class for expanded clones.

v_call: TRBV7-3
j_call: TRBJ2-1
d_call: .
clone_size: .
cdr3_aa: CASSRGLAEYNEQFF
cdr3_nt: TGTGCCAGCAGCCGGGGGCTAGCAGAATACAATGAGCAGTTCTTC

v_call: TRBV30
j_call: TRBJ1-2
d_call: .
clone_size: .
cdr3_aa: CAWTPGSNGYTF
cdr3_nt: TGTGCCTGGACTCCAGGGAGTAACGGCTACACCTTC

v_call: TRBV19
j_call: TRBJ2-1
d_call: .
clone_size: .
cdr3_aa: CASSGPGTLRVATFFNEQFF
cdr3_nt: TGTGCCAGTAGTGGCCCCGGGACTTTGAGAGTAGCGACTTTTTTCAATGAGCAGTTCTTC

v_call: TRBV9
j_call: TRBJ2-1
d_call: TRBD2
clone_size: .
cdr3_aa: CASSPRLAGGDEQFF
cdr3_nt: TGTGCCAGCAGCCCTCGACTAGCGGGTGGGGATGAGCAGTTCTTC

v_call: TRBV5-1
j_call: TRBJ2-5
d_call: .
clone_size: .
cdr3_aa: CASGPSEAPMETQYF
cdr3_nt: TGCGCCAGCGGTCCGTCGGAGGCCCCTATGGAGACCCAGTACTTC

v_call: TRBV28
j_call: TRBJ2-7
d_call: TRBD2
clone_size: once
cdr3_aa: CASRILAGRYEQYF
cdr3_nt: TGTGCCAGCAGAATTCTAGCGGGAAGGTACGAGCAGTACTTC

v_call: TRBV19
j_call: TRBJ2-7
d_call: .
clone_size: .
cdr3_aa: CASSSRSDSYEQYF
cdr3_nt: TGTGCCAGTAGTTCTCGCTCCGACTCCTACGAGCAGTACTTC

v_call: TRBV5-1
j_call: TRBJ2-7
d_call: TRBD2
clone_size: .
cdr3_aa: CASSLAGLAGPSYEQYF
cdr3_nt: TGCGCCAGCAGCTTGGCGGGCCTAGCGGGACCCTCCTACGAGCAGTACTTC

v_call: TRBV9
j_call: TRBJ1-4
d_call: .
clone_size: few
cdr3_aa: CASLECSKEQINEKLFF
cdr3_nt: TGTGCCAGCTTGGAATGTAGTAAGGAACAGATTAATGAAAAACTGTTTTTT

v_call: TRBV19
j_call: TRBJ2-1
d_call: TRBD1
clone_size: .
cdr3_aa: CASSIDHGTGINEQFF
cdr3_nt: TGTGCCAGTAGTATAGATCATGGGACAGGAATCAATGAGCAGTTCTTC

v_call: TRBV18
j_call: TRBJ2-5
d_call: .
clone_size: .
cdr3_aa: CASSPGGSSETQYF
cdr3_nt: TGTGCCAGCTCACCAGGGGGCAGTTCGGAGACCCAGTACTTC

v_call: TRBV7-8
j_call: TRBJ2-3
d_call: .
clone_size: .
cdr3_aa: CASSSTRGRDTQYF
cdr3_nt: TGTGCCAGCAGCTCGACTAGGGGACGTGATACGCAGTATTTT

v_call: TRBV5-1
j_call: TRBJ2-1
d_call: TRBD2
clone_size: .
cdr3_aa: CASSLQLAGYNEQFF
cdr3_nt: TGCGCCAGCAGCTTGCAACTAGCGGGATACAATGAGCAGTTCTTC

v_call: TRBV11-2
j_call: TRBJ2-2
d_call: .
clone_size: .
cdr3_aa: CASSLVLGRLNTGELFF
cdr3_nt: TGTGCCAGCAGCTTAGTGTTGGGCAGGCTTAACACCGGGGAGCTGTTTTTT

v_call: TRBV15
j_call: TRBJ2-1
d_call: TRBD2
clone_size: once
cdr3_aa: CATSTPGLAVNEQFF
cdr3_nt: TGTGCCACCAGCACGCCGGGACTAGCGGTAAATGAGCAGTTCTTC

v_call: TRBV19
j_call: TRBJ2-2
d_call: TRBD1
clone_size: once
cdr3_aa: CASSTTGVRELFF
cdr3_nt: TGTGCCAGTAGTACGACAGGGGTGAGGGAGCTGTTTTTT

v_call: TRBV2
j_call: TRBJ1-2
d_call: .
clone_size: .
cdr3_aa: CASSEDRDGYTF
cdr3_nt: TGTGCCAGCAGTGAAGACAGGGACGGCTACACCTTC

v_call: TRBV4-2
j_call: TRBJ2-7
d_call: TRBD2
clone_size: .
cdr3_aa: CASSPTAVGRYEQYF
cdr3_nt: TGTGCCAGCAGCCCAACCGCCGTCGGGAGGTACGAGCAGTACTTC

v_call: TRBV24-1
j_call: TRBJ1-2
d_call: .
clone_size: .
cdr3_aa: CATSNDENYGYTF
cdr3_nt: TGTGCCACCAGTAATGACGAAAACTATGGCTACACCTTC

v_call: TRBV9
j_call: TRBJ2-7
d_call: TRBD2
clone_size: .
cdr3_aa: CASSFGLAGEGEQYF
cdr3_nt: TGTGCCAGCAGCTTCGGACTAGCGGGAGAAGGGGAGCAGTACTTC